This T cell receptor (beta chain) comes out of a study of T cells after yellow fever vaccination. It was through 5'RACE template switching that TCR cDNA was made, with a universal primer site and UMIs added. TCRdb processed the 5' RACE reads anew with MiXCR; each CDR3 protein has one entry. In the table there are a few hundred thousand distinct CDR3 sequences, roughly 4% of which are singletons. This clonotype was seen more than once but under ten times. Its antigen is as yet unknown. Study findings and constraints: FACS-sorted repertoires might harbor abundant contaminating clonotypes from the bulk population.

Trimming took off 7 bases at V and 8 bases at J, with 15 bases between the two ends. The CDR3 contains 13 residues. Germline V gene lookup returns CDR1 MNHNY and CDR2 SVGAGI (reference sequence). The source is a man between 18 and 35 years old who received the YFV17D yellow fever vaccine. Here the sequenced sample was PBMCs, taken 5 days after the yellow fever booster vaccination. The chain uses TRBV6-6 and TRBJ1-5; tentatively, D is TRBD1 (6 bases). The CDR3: CASTPGNREPQHF. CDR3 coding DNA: TGTGCCAGCACTCCGGGTAACAGGGAGCCCCAGCATTTT.